A selection of T cell receptor beta chains follows, all from one sample in a study of T cells in Graves' hyperthyroidism and ophthalmopathy. TCRdb independently ran MiXCR on the multiplex PCR reads; one entry per CDR3 protein. In the table there are about 560,000 distinct CDR3 sequences, approximately 15% of which are singletons. Sequences were obtained from blood. All receptors come from a woman in her late teens or twenties with Graves' hyperthyroidism. CDR3s include the opening cysteine and the closing phenylalanine or tryptophan. Each record gives: J gene, D gene, clone size, V gene, CDR3 protein, CDR3 DNA. D genes are given only for firm matches. Clone sizes are given selectively: once, few, many, or a class where the clone is expanded.

>TRBJ1-4|.|many|TRBV11-2
CASSQGLGWGLLDANEKLFF
TGTGCCAGCAGCCAAGGGCTGGGATGGGGACTACTAGACGCGAATGAAAAACTGTTTTTT
>TRBJ2-7|TRBD2|few|TRBV7-8
CASSSKLAGGKYEQYF
TGTGCCAGCAGCTCCAAACTAGCGGGAGGAAAATACGAGCAGTACTTC
>TRBJ2-5|.|many|TRBV27
CASSLSIRQETQYF
TGTGCCAGCAGTTTATCGATCCGTCAAGAGACCCAGTACTTC
>TRBJ1-5|.|few|TRBV25-1
CASSESGGERNQPQHF
TGTGCCAGCAGTGAATCAGGTGGAGAGCGCAATCAGCCCCAGCATTTT
>TRBJ2-6|TRBD2|.|TRBV19
CASSITSASSGANVLTF
TGTGCCAGTAGTATCACTAGCGCCAGCTCTGGGGCCAACGTCCTGACTTTC
>TRBJ2-3|.|many|TRBV11-2
CASSLGGWGSESDTQYF
TGTGCCAGCAGCCTCGGAGGTTGGGGTTCTGAGTCAGATACGCAGTATTTT
>TRBJ2-2|.|many|TRBV5-1
CASSSRGTGELFF
TGCGCCAGCAGCTCCAGGGGCACCGGGGAGCTGTTTTTT
>TRBJ2-5|TRBD1|.|TRBV12-3/TRBV12-4
CASRGGGTGQYF
TGTGCCAGCAGGGGTGGGGGGACAGGCCAGTACTTC
>TRBJ2-5|.|many|TRBV5-6
CASSPVPHRYQETQYF
TGTGCCAGCAGCCCGGTCCCCCACAGATACCAAGAGACCCAGTACTTC
>TRBJ2-1|TRBD2|.|TRBV14
CASGQVPSGGNEQFF
TGTGCCAGCGGCCAAGTACCTAGCGGAGGGAATGAGCAGTTCTTC
>TRBJ2-1|TRBD2|.|TRBV20-1
CSATGLAGFQVNEQFF
TGCAGTGCTACCGGACTAGCGGGGTTCCAGGTCAATGAGCAGTTCTTC
>TRBJ1-2|TRBD1|.|TRBV6-1
CASTRTGEGYTF
TGTGCCAGCACCCGGACAGGGGAAGGCTACACCTTC
>TRBJ2-1|TRBD2|many|TRBV28
CASSWTSGTYNEQFF
TGTGCCAGCAGTTGGACTAGCGGAACCTACAATGAGCAGTTCTTC
>TRBJ2-1|.|many|TRBV2
CASSDPSWGSSYNEQFF
TGTGCCAGCAGTGATCCTAGCTGGGGTAGCTCCTACAATGAGCAGTTCTTC
>TRBJ2-3|.|many|TRBV7-8
CASSLVYGTDTQYF
TGTGCCAGCAGCTTAGTCTACGGGACAGATACGCAGTATTTT
>TRBJ2-7|.|many|TRBV30
CAWSMSVSYEQYF
TGTGCCTGGAGTATGAGCGTCTCCTACGAGCAGTACTTC
>TRBJ2-1|.|few|TRBV18
CASSFELYTNNEQFF
TGTGCCAGCTCTTTCGAGCTATATACTAACAATGAGCAGTTCTTC